Below are 12 T cell receptor beta chains sequenced from a single sample in a study of PD-1 blockade in classical Hodgkin lymphoma. Clones were sequenced by immunoSEQ multiplex PCR, and TCRdb holds only the in-frame ones, with some missing. Here the sample spans approximately 15,000 clones, less than 90% being singletons. Every patient relapsed after autologous stem cell transplantation, and brentuximab vedotin exposure varied. The specimen was peripheral blood mononuclear cells (PBMCs), collected at baseline. The receptor set was obtained from a human donor with classical Hodgkin lymphoma.

This chain uses TRBV19 with TRBJ2-1; 8 bases align to TRBD2. Germline loops: CDR1 LNHDA, CDR2 SQIVND (reference sequence). Trimming took 0 bases from V and 1 from J; bases not matched to a gene: 8. This CDR3 has 18 residues. The CDR3 DNA reads as TGTGCCAGTAGTATAGAGGCGGGAGGACAAGAATCCTACAATGAGCAGTTCTTC. Residues: CASSIEAGGQESYNEQFF.

This clone was seen more than once but under ten times. V and J are TRBV19 and TRBJ1-2; the match to TRBD1 covers 7 bases. The V and J ends lost 1 base and 0 bases, in that order; junction bases with no gene match: 2. The CDR3 spans 15 residues. Germline V gene sequence: CDR1 LNHDA, CDR2 SQIVND (reference sequence). The CDR3: CASSIGGQTNYGYTF. The CDR3 nucleotides are TGTGCCAGTAGTATAGGGGGACAGACTAACTATGGCTACACCTTC. Full variable domain (missing parts from reference TRBV19 and TRBJ1-2): DGGITQSPKYLFRKEGQNVTLSCEQNLNHDAMYWYRQDPGQGLRLIYYSQIVNDFQKGDIAEGYSVSREKKESFPLTVTSAQKNPTAFYLCASSIGGQTNYGYTFGSGTRLTVV.

This chain uses TRBV30 with TRBJ2-4; 8 bases fit TRBD2. CDR3 length equals 15 residues. Germline V gene lookup returns CDR1 GTSNPN and CDR2 SVGIG (reference sequence). With 6 bases clipped from V and 3 bases from J, the junction kept 10 bases outside the gene matches. The DNA for the CDR3 is TGTGCCTGCCAACCGGTAGCGGGACTCAAAAACATTCAGTACTTC. Amino acids: CACQPVAGLKNIQYF.

CDR3 coding DNA: TGTGCCAGCAGCTTAGATGAAAAACTGTTTTTT. Amino acid sequence: CASSLDEKLFF. V gene TRBV11-3 combines with J gene TRBJ1-4, with D uncertain. CDR3 length: 11 amino acids. Trimming removed 0 bases at V and 7 bases at J, with 0 bases between. The germline V gene encodes CDR1 SGHNT and CDR2 YENEEA. The complete variable domain, with remaining parts taken from reference TRBV11-3 and TRBJ1-4, reads EAGVVQSPRYKIIEKKQPVAFWCNPISGHNTLYWYLQNLGQGPELLIRYENEEAVDDSQLPKDRFSAERLKGVDSTLKIQPAELGDSAVYLCASSLDEKLFFGSGTQLSVL.

The chain is built from TRBV11-1 and TRBJ2-1; the match to TRBD2 covers 9 bases. Germline V gene lookup returns CDR1 SGHAT and CDR2 FQDESV (reference sequence). CDR3 size: 15 residues. V trimming: 1 base; J trimming: 5 bases; junction bases outside the gene matches: 3. The CDR3 coding sequence is TGTGCCAGCAGCTTAGTAGCGGGAGCCAACAATGAGCAGTTCTTC. This gives the protein CASSLVAGANNEQFF.

The J gene is TRBJ2-3, the V gene TRBV7-8; unclear D gene. Trimming shortened V by 2 bases and J by 4 bases, and 10 bases separated the two germline ends. Per the germline V gene, CDR1 is SGHVS and CDR2 is FQNEAQ. This CDR3 contains 14 residues. CDR3 residues: CASSLQVQADTQYF. The CDR3 DNA is TGTGCCAGCAGCTTACAGGTTCAAGCAGATACGCAGTATTTT.

The J gene is TRBJ2-7, the V gene TRBV7-2, with 7 bases fitting TRBD2. The junction had 8 bases not matched to a gene; V was cut back by 5 bases and J by 7 bases. Germline assignment: CDR1 SGHTA and CDR2 FQGNSA. The CDR3 loop spans 13 amino acids. CDR3 nucleotide sequence: TGTGCCAGCAGCGTCAACGGGGAGGGAGAGCAGTACGTC. It codes for CASSVNGEGEQYV.

The CDR3 spells CASVGSNYGYTF. CDR3 DNA sequence: TGTGCCAGCGTAGGGTCTAACTATGGCTACACCTTC. The genes are TRBV2 and TRBJ1-2; D not resolved. Germline values: CDR1 SNHLY, CDR2 FYNNEI. V lost 8 bases to trimming and J lost 0 bases, with 7 bases between them. The CDR3 is 12 residues long. Full variable domain (remainder filled in from reference TRBV2 and TRBJ1-2): EPEVTQTPSHQVTQMGQEVILRCVPISNHLYFYWYRQILGQKVEFLVSFYNNEISEKSEIFDDQFSVERPDGSNFTLKIRSTKLEDSAMYFCASVGSNYGYTFGSGTRLTVV.

The rearrangement links TRBV19 to TRBJ2-2, with 8 bases matching TRBD2. The CDR3 is 14 amino acids. The germline CDR1 and CDR2 sequences are LNHDA and SQIVND (reference sequence). Trimming at V came to 1 base and at J to 6 bases, leaving 1 base not matched to a gene. CDR3 sequence reads: CASSIGLAPGELFF. CDR3 sequence (DNA): TGTGCCAGTAGTATAGGACTAGCGCCCGGGGAGCTGTTTTTT.

The J gene is TRBJ2-7, the V gene TRBV29-1; TRBD1 matches 8 bases. The junction had 6 bases not matched to a gene; V was cut back by 6 bases and J by 2 bases. The CDR3 sequence is 13 residues long. The V gene's germline CDR1 is SQVTM and CDR2 ANQGSEA. Written as DNA, the CDR3 is TGCAGCGTGATAGGACAGGGAGCCTACGAGCAGTACTTC. This gives the protein CSVIGQGAYEQYF.

This chain links TRBV9 with TRBJ1-6; the D gene is possibly TRBD1 (5 bases). This CDR3 has 15 residues. With 3 bases removed from V and 10 bases from J, the gap between germline ends came to 17 bases. CDR1 and CDR2 (germline): SGDLS, YYNGEE. CDR3 region: CASSGSRVDSSPLHF. In nucleotides, the CDR3 is TGTGCCAGCAGCGGAAGCAGGGTTGATAGCTCACCCCTCCACTTT. The whole variable domain, remainder taken from reference TRBV9 and TRBJ1-6, is DSGVTQTPKHLITATGQRVTLRCSPRSGDLSVYWYQQSLDQGLQFLIQYYNGEERAKGNILERFSAQQFPDLHSELNLSSLELGDSALYFCASSGSRVDSSPLHFGNGTRLTVT.

The V call is TRBV7-8, the J call TRBJ1-5; 8 bases line up with TRBD1. The CDR3 spans 14 residues. Trimming took 5 bases from V and 5 from J; bases not matched to a gene: 5. The germline V gene has CDR1 SGHVS and CDR2 FQNEAQ. For the CDR3, the DNA is TGTGCCAGCAGCCCGGGACAGGTAGATCAGCCCCAGCATTTT. Protein: CASSPGQVDQPQHF.